This TCR beta chain was sequenced in a study of PD-1 blockade in classical Hodgkin lymphoma (dated by TCRdb to between 2020 and 2021). Context from the whole study: Nivolumab dosing was 3 mg/kg intravenously every 2 weeks, continuing until either disease progression or unacceptable toxicity. The study used CyTOF and TCR beta sequencing to define a peripheral blood immune signature of response to PD-1 blockade in classical Hodgkin lymphoma. Overall results and qualifications from the work: Trial patients with a complete response had baseline diversity similar to that of newly diagnosed patients, while partial responders and progressors had significantly lower diversity. A significant rise by C4D1 was seen in CD4+ but not CD8+ TCR diversity (p=0.0027 vs p=0.16), with the rise being most apparent in complete responders (p=0.02). Lower diversity was observed in patients in whom nivolumab was started less than 1 year after ASCT, and these patients were excluded from later analyses so that confounding by immune reconstitution would be avoided. Newly diagnosed patients were reported to have lower baseline TCR diversity than healthy donors, and relapsed/refractory patients were reported to have lower baseline TCR diversity still. The study was limited to a single clinical trial cohort, and causes of repertoire differences, possibly disease activity or prior therapy, remained undefined.

Genomic DNA was extracted with the Qiagen DNeasy kit from unsorted PBMCs and from negatively selected CD4+ and CD8+ fractions. Using primers that anneal to V and J segments, immunoSEQ multiplex PCR amplified the TCR beta CDR3 regions. A synthetic immune receptor repertoire was used to minimize amplification bias, and remaining bias was computationally removed after sequencing. Per the original workflow: Custom Python scripts were used to quantify repertoire diversity as the Shannon entropy index. Unsorted, CD4+ and CD8+ repertoires were analyzed separately, except in combined analyses where CD4+ and CD8+ sequences were merged in silico. Clonal expansion was defined as a frequency increase of at least 2-fold after treatment compared with C1D1, and clones undetected at baseline were assigned a pseudocount of 0.5. Singleton clones were defined as clones with 0 or 1 copy at C1D1, and non-singleton clones were defined as clones with 2 or more copies. Clones expanded in unsorted samples were assigned a CD4+, CD8+ or unknown annotation through matching of protein sequences in sorted samples from the same patient. Diversity changes from C1D1 to C4D1 were tested in paired samples using Wilcoxon tests. TCRdb mirrors the immuneACCESS table, restricted to in-frame sequences. Some clones are absent from its copies; in checked studies, under half trace to an unresolved V gene, and the reason for the others is unknown. That table furnishes V, J and clone size, whereas the DNA furnished D and trimming. Counted in this sample were 25,000 to 30,000 clones; around four fifths of them appeared once. The leading ten clones occupy 20% to 25% of the sample.

CDR3 length: 12 amino acids, cysteine to phenylalanine. Of the read, only the CDR3 DNA is kept; its 36 bases are in frame from base 1. At the junction V is shortened by 1 base and J by 6 bases, with 4 bases in between. CDR1 and CDR2, per the germline V gene (reference sequence), are MNHEY and SMNVEV. On this clone: What this receptor recognizes is not known. There are no base qualities to consult, and no much larger clone falls within one base.

The sample's time point label is to be understood as: cycle 2 day 1 (C2D1) of nivolumab. Relapse after autologous stem cell transplantation had occurred in all trial patients, and cohorts A, B and C were distinguished by prior brentuximab vedotin exposure. The trial cohort included fewer than 60 patients with relapsed/refractory classical Hodgkin lymphoma, and each patient had a best overall response of complete response, partial response or progressive disease. Trial patients were treated with single-agent nivolumab in the multi-cohort phase II CheckMate 205 trial. Best overall response was determined by an independent review committee according to the 2007 International Working Group response criteria. Trial PBMCs were collected immediately before nivolumab initiation (C1D1) and during therapy at cycle 2 day 1 and cycle 4 day 1. Peripheral blood was collected in 8 mL Vacutainer Cell Preparation Tubes, from which PBMCs were isolated by centrifugation and then cryopreserved.

This sequence uses TRBV27 and TRBJ1-5; there is no confident call for the D gene. The sequence was obtained from a human donor with classical Hodgkin lymphoma. The sequencing used peripheral blood mononuclear cells (PBMCs), collected before the second cycle of nivolumab. The sequenced DNA is TGTGCCAGCAGTTTATATGGTCAGCCCCAGCATTTT. Protein translation: CASSLYGQPQHF.